The source of this T cell receptor beta chain is a study of response to subunit inactivated influenza vaccine. Overall study findings and caveats: It was suggested by the authors that few new T cells are recruited by each seasonal influenza vaccination.

This clonotype was picked up a small number of times. Its target is not known. The germline CDR1 and CDR2 sequences are WSHSY and SAAADI. The CDR3 has 14 amino acids. The V end was cut by 7 bases, the J end by 7 bases, with 16 bases between. MiXCR, applied by TCRdb to the RT-PCR reads, yields one record per CDR3 protein. The sample yields 530,000 or so distinct CDR3 sequences, 12% seen once. The source material was PBMCs from blood, sampled on the day of vaccination. The V and J genes are TRBV10-2 and TRBJ2-2; D is uncertain. The TCR sequence derives from a man aged 45-65 years who received an inactivated influenza vaccine. CDR3 sequence: CASKGRGGGGELFF. In DNA form, the CDR3 reads TGCGCCAGCAAAGGACGTGGTGGTGGCGGGGAGCTGTTTTTT.